Sequencing of this T cell receptor beta chain was carried out in a study of blood T cell repertoires in COVID-19. Study-wide context: Spain, Italy and the United States supplied samples that represented acute and convalescent COVID-19. Sources were T cells, B-cell-depleted T cells, or PBMCs; the material itself was cDNA or gDNA.

Authors' methods: From reference gene primer amplification, estimates of nucleated cell counts were derived. Measured with immunoSEQ multiplex PCR; TCRdb has only the in-frame clones, and not every one. D and trimming come from the DNA, and the V and J calls and clone size come from that table. This sample has 240,000 or so clones, with 70% to 80% found just once. This clonotype was sampled from a woman of 80 years or more with acute or convalescent COVID-19. The sample comprised peripheral blood.

CDR3 residues: CASSLTGDRSPLHF. The DNA for the CDR3 is TGTGCCAGCAGTCTGACAGGGGATCGTTCACCCCTCCACTTT. This chain uses TRBV6-5 with TRBJ1-6; 8 positions match TRBD1. Germline CDR1 reads MNHEY; CDR2 reads SVGAGI. The junction had 6 bases not matched to a gene; V was cut back by 5 bases and J by 9 bases. The CDR3 contains 14 residues.